This T cell receptor (beta chain) was profiled in a study of CD8 T cells in ankylosing spondylitis. Whole-study results and caveats: About 8 highly homologous variants made up a TCR beta motif that seemed to typify ankylosing spondylitis blood.

In this sample, this clonotype turned up once. What it recognizes is unknown. CDR1 and CDR2 (germline): SNHLY, FYNNEI. V was shortened by 8 bases and J by 4 bases, with 14 bases between the two germline ends. There are 13 residues in the CDR3. MiXCR, run by TCRdb on the 5' RACE reads, gives a single entry per CDR3 protein. Seen here are about 440,000 distinct CDR3 sequences, about a sixth observed once, and the top ten hold 0.85% to 1.3%. Sequenced: blood, either unsorted or a sorted T cell fraction (not recorded which). The chain has TRBV2 and TRBJ1-2; D gene unclear. The receptor was derived from a male donor with ankylosing spondylitis. The CDR3 sequence: CASLSGVGYGYTF. The CDR3, as DNA: TGTGCCAGCTTGTCAGGCGTAGGCTATGGCTACACCTTC.